This TCR beta chain was profiled in a study of blood T cells in healthy people across ages. General study results and limits: Researchers said unsorted PBMCs prevented a conclusive naive versus antigen-experienced comparison. TCR beta diversity was tightly associated with the proportion of naive T cells. Among T cells, TCR beta diversity per million cells dropped roughly linearly as age rose.

A remark on this clonotype: Its antigen is currently unknown.

A second roughly 7 to 12 cycle PCR used barcoded and J-beta primers. MiXCR was run by TCRdb on the 5' RACE reads, yielding one entry per CDR3 protein. This table holds 650,000 to 1,000,000 distinct CDR3 sequences, 35% to 40% found once. Between the trimmed V and J ends, which lost 8 bases and 4 bases, there was a span of 14 bases. The CDR3 consists of 13 residues. Germline V CDR1 and CDR2: SGHTA, FQGNSA. The clonotype originates from a man aged 18 to 30 in good health. Sequenced: blood. The genes are TRBV7-2 and TRBJ2-5; D unclear. The CDR3 is CASGVGRAETQYF. The CDR3 DNA is TGTGCCAGCGGCGTAGGAAGGGCAGAGACCCAGTACTTC. The full variable domain, completed using reference TRBV7-2 and TRBJ2-5, is GAGVSQSPSNKVTEKGKDVELRCDPISGHTALYWYRQSLGQGLEFLIYFQGNSAPDKSGLPSDRFSAERTGGSVSTLTIQRTQQEDSAVYLCASGVGRAETQYFGPGTRLLVL.